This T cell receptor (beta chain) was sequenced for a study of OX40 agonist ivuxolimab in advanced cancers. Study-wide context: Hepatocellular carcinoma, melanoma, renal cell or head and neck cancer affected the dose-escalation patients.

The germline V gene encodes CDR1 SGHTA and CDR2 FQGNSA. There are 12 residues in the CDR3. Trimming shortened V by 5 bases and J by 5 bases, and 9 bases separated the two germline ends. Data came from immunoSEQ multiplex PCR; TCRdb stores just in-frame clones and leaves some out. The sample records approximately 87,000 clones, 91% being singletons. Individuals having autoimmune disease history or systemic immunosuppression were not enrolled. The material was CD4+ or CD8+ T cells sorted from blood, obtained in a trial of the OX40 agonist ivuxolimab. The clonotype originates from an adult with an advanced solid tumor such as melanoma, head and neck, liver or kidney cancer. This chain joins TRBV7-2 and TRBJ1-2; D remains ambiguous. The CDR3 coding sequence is TGTGCCAGCAGCCCCCAAGGGTATGGCTACACCTTC. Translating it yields CASSPQGYGYTF.